The 18 T cell receptor beta chains below all came from one sample that was sequenced in a study of molecular identifiers for immune sequencing clone quantification. In TCRdb, the PCR reads were re-called with MiXCR into one record per CDR3 protein. This sample carries some 93,000 distinct CDR3 sequences, around 23% of them seen once, and the ten largest clones take around 1.1%. Sequencing was carried out using naive CD8+ T cells from blood, with Jurkat cell RNA spiked in. Subset described: FACS-sorted CD8+CD4-CCR7+CD45RA+ naive T cells. These receptors were taken from a human donor in good health. Some libraries in this study had Jurkat cell RNA spiked in.

This clonotype was seen repeatedly, ten times or more. V gene TRBV27 combines with J gene TRBJ2-3; the D is unclear. V lost 3 bases and J lost 6, with 13 bases in between. The CDR3 sequence is 14 residues long. The germline V gene encodes CDR1 MNHEY and CDR2 SMNVEV (reference sequence). Here the CDR3 DNA reads TGTGCCAGCAGTTTCGGAGCGTACGGCGATACGCAGTATTTT. This sequence encodes CASSFGAYGDTQYF.

The chain has TRBV20-1 and TRBJ1-2, with D hard to call. The CDR3 has 14 residues. Germline V lookup: CDR1 DFQATT, CDR2 SNEGSKA (reference sequence). The ends were cut back, 1 base at V and 1 base at J, with 10 bases in the middle. This chain's CDR3 is CSARVRDSNYGYTF. CDR3 coding DNA: TGCAGTGCTAGAGTAAGGGATAGTAACTATGGCTACACCTTC.

This clonotype was detected ten times or more. CDR3 nucleotides: TGCGCCAGCAGCCAGGGCCCGGGACTAGCTTTGGCCGAGCAGTACTTC. Residues: CASSQGPGLALAEQYF. This chain links TRBV4-1 with TRBJ2-7, with 9 bases that match TRBD2. V lost 3 bases to trimming and J lost 6 bases; unmatched junction nucleotides: 12. This CDR3 has 16 residues. Germline values: CDR1 MGHRA, CDR2 YSYEKL.

This clonotype was counted ten times or more. The J gene is TRBJ2-1, the V gene TRBV7-2; 7 nucleotides line up with TRBD1. V shed 0 bases, J shed 7 bases, and the junction held 12 bases outside the gene matches. The CDR3 totals 17 residues. Germline loops: CDR1 SGHTA, CDR2 FQGNSA. The CDR3 loop is CASSLAGTEGFLNEQFF. The CDR3 DNA sequence: TGTGCCAGCAGCTTAGCGGGGACAGAGGGTTTTTTGAATGAGCAGTTCTTC.

This clonotype was seen a few times. The V call is TRBV7-9, the J call TRBJ2-6; D unclear. The ends were cut back, 5 bases at V and 0 bases at J, with 11 bases in the middle. The CDR3 extends over 16 amino acids. The V gene's germline CDR1 is SEHNR and CDR2 FQNEAQ (reference sequence). The CDR3 is CASSPGVLSGANVLTF. CDR3 sequence (DNA): TGTGCCAGCAGCCCCGGCGTCCTCTCTGGGGCCAACGTCCTGACTTTC.

The chain is built from TRBV13 and TRBJ2-7; maybe TRBD2 (6 bases). V shed 0 bases and J shed 6 bases, with 12 bases lying between them. The CDR3 extends over 14 amino acids. Germline V gives CDR1 PRHDT, CDR2 FYEKMQ (reference sequence). CDR3 region: CASSLGLMGGEQYF. The CDR3 DNA reads TGTGCCAGCAGCTTAGGCCTAATGGGGGGCGAGCAGTACTTC.

Ten or more counts support this clonotype. V and J are TRBV7-9 and TRBJ1-1, with 8 nucleotides matching TRBD1. The CDR3 extends over 15 amino acids. CDR1 and CDR2 from the germline V gene are SEHNR and FQNEAQ (reference sequence). The V gene end was trimmed by 3 bases and the J gene end by 4 bases; junction bases not matched to a gene: 7. This CDR3 reads CASSFAGGLSTEAFF. The DNA of the CDR3 is TGTGCCAGCAGCTTCGCAGGGGGCTTGAGCACTGAAGCTTTCTTT.

This clonotype was detected ten times or more. The V gene is TRBV20-1, the J gene TRBJ2-7, with D tentatively TRBD1 (6 bases). Trimming shortened V by 6 bases and J by 2 bases, and 17 bases separated the two germline ends. In germline, CDR1 is DFQATT, CDR2 SNEGSKA (reference sequence). The CDR3 covers 14 residues. The DNA for the CDR3 is TGCAGTGCGAGGGACATAGGGGTAACCTACGAGCAGTACTTC. It encodes CSARDIGVTYEQYF.

A note on this clonotype: A much larger clone sits a single nucleotide away, making a read error possible. This chain connects TRBV2 to TRBJ1-5; D unclear. The CDR3 is 15 residues long. Germline V gene sequence: CDR1 SNHLY, CDR2 FYNNEI. CDR3 amino acids: CANSDPVNSNQPQHF. CDR3 DNA sequence: TGTGCCAACAGTGACCCAGTTAATAGCAATCAGCCCCAGCATTTT.

This clonotype was seen once. A read error may produce the germline difference seen at one junction end. V gene TRBV5-3 combines with J gene TRBJ1-2; possible D gene TRBD1, 6 bases. TRBV5-3 is identified as an open reading frame with a role that is uncertain. The CDR3 covers 15 residues. CDR3 in DNA: TGTACCAGCAGCTTACGGACAGATTCTAACTATGGCTACACCTTC. Translation gives CTSSLRTDSNYGYTF.

To note about this clonotype: This sequence may be a read error, since a much larger clone differs from it by one base. CDR3 in DNA: TGTGCCAGCAGTTTTCCAGGGGGGACTACGAACACCGGGGAGCTGTTTTTT. This gives the protein CASSFPGGTTNTGELFF. This chain connects TRBV27 to TRBJ2-2; possibly TRBD1 or TRBD2 for D (7 bases each). The CDR3 extends over 17 amino acids. Germline loops: CDR1 MNHEY, CDR2 SMNVEV (reference sequence). V was clipped by 3 bases and J by 0 bases, with 14 bases between them.

In its sample, this clonotype was seen many times. The chain links TRBV27 to TRBJ1-1; D gene unclear. V was shortened by 8 bases and J by 4 bases, with 14 bases between the two germline ends. Germline CDR1 MNHEY, CDR2 SMNVEV (reference sequence). The CDR3 extends over 13 amino acids. The CDR3 region has the DNA TGTGCCAGCCGGGAGAGGGTGGGCACTGAAGCTTTCTTT. Its protein is CASRERVGTEAFF.

This clonotype occurred many times. The rearrangement links TRBV3-1 to TRBJ2-7, with 7 bases fitting TRBD1. There are 14 residues in the CDR3. Germline CDR1 and CDR2: LGHDT and YNNKEL (reference sequence). Losses at the gene ends were 6 bases for V and 4 bases for J; bases not matched to a gene: 9. Here the CDR3 DNA reads TGTGCCAGCAGACCTGACAGGGCCGGGTACGAGCAGTACTTC. It codes for CASRPDRAGYEQYF.

In regard to this clonotype: A much larger clone lies one base from this, so it may be a read error. This rearrangement joins TRBV30 to TRBJ2-7; D unclear. The CDR3 is made up of 12 amino acids. V lost 5 bases and J 1 base, leaving 9 bases between the germline ends. Germline assignment: CDR1 GTSNPN and CDR2 SVGIG (reference sequence). The CDR3 DNA follows: TGTGCCTGGGGGCAGAGTTCCTACGAGCAGTACTTC. Amino acid sequence: CAWGQSSYEQYF.

The rearrangement joins TRBV29-1 to TRBJ1-2; D remains ambiguous. The V gene's germline CDR1 is SQVTM and CDR2 ANQGSEA. Trimming left V 0 bases short and J 4 bases short, with 15 bases between. The CDR3 spans 15 residues. Here the CDR3 reads CSVEDRDKVAYGYTF. DNA for the CDR3: TGCAGCGTTGAAGATCGGGATAAGGTGGCCTATGGCTACACCTTC.

This clonotype showed up many times. This sequence joins TRBV7-9 and TRBJ2-7; TRBD1 agrees at 12 bases. V shed 2 bases and J 7 bases; nucleotides not matched to a gene: 12. Germline V gene data show CDR1 as SEHNR and CDR2 as FQNEAQ (reference sequence). This CDR3 contains 17 residues. The CDR3 is CASSLPTVGQGAWEQYF. CDR3 in DNA: TGTGCCAGCAGCTTACCTACCGTGGGACAGGGGGCATGGGAGCAGTACTTC.

There are many counts of this clonotype. The chain employs TRBV6-2 or TRBV6-3 and TRBJ2-5, with D perhaps TRBD1 (6 bases). Germline CDR1 reads MNHEY; CDR2 reads SVGEGT. The CDR3 has 15 amino acids. V dropped 4 bases and J dropped 2 bases, with 14 bases sitting between them. The CDR3 nucleotides read TGTGCCAGCAGTTCGTGGGGGCCAGGTCAAGAGACCCAGTACTTC. Translated, it gives CASSSWGPGQETQYF.

This clonotype was seen at least ten times. DNA of the CDR3: TGCGCCAGCAGCTCTCGGACTGCTTCTAGCACAGATACGCAGTATTTT. As protein: CASSSRTASSTDTQYF. The chain has TRBV4-3 and TRBJ2-3; D may be TRBD2 (5 bases). Trimming cost V 5 bases and J 0 bases, with 15 bases left between them. CDR1 is LGHNA, CDR2 YSLEER, per germline. This CDR3 is built from 16 residues.